The clone carrying this T cell receptor (beta chain) was recorded at least ten times. The source of the sample is a study of neurological immune-mediated disorders. This CDR3 is built from 16 residues. The junction had 10 bases not matched to a gene; V was cut back by 4 bases and J by 4 bases. The yield of each sequencing run was over 180 million TCR-beta sequences from 15-18 subjects. TCRdb itself ran the 5' RACE reads through MiXCR, one entry per CDR3 protein. The sample carries 53,000 or so distinct CDR3 sequences, approximately 11% recorded once. The source material was PBMCs. J is TRBJ2-1 and V is TRBV12-3 or TRBV12-4; 7 bases map to TRBD2. This TCR was sampled from a woman between 55 and 75 years old with HTLV-1-associated myelopathy (HAM/TSP). The CDR3 loop reads CASSSLGERGYNEQFF. The CDR3 nucleotides are TGTGCCAGCAGTTCCCTCGGGGAGCGGGGTTACAATGAGCAGTTCTTC.